The sequence of this T cell receptor (beta chain) was determined in a study of cytomegalovirus exposure and HLA in healthy donors. Germline V lookup: CDR1 SGHRS, CDR2 YFSETQ. The ends were cut back, 0 bases at V and 0 bases at J, with 6 bases in the middle. The CDR3 consists of 14 residues. Notes on this clone: Its antigen is unknown.

PCR primers comprised 60 Vbeta and 13 Jbeta primers. TCRdb's copy holds only in-frame clones and misses some; the assay was immunoSEQ multiplex PCR. The table lists roughly 63,000 clones, roughly 70% of them singletons. Study findings and constraints: Sequences of the TCR beta chain were said to predict the HLA-A and HLA-B alleles of most subjects accurately.

Nominal health characterized the donors when sampled, though unrecorded immune exposures were likely. The receptor's source is a man aged 50-60 years in good health and CMV-seropositive. Sequencing input: PBMCs. This chain links TRBV5-1 with TRBJ1-1; perhaps TRBD1 as D (5 bases). Here the CDR3 reads CASSLGGMNTEAFF. In DNA form, the CDR3 reads TGCGCCAGCAGCTTGGGGGGCATGAACACTGAAGCTTTCTTT.